The next 21 T cell receptor beta chains were all read from a single sample in a study of blood T cell repertoires in COVID-19. Only in-frame clones appear in the TCRdb table, and some are missing; sequencing was by immunoSEQ multiplex PCR. The sample holds roughly 86,000 clones, roughly four fifths seen once. The sequenced sample consisted of peripheral blood. The receptors were gathered from a human donor in a cohort sampled during active COVID-19.

The chain is built from TRBV10-3 and TRBJ2-5; no clear D. CDR3 size: 13 residues. Germline values: CDR1 ENHRY, CDR2 SYGVKD. The V end was cut by 3 bases, the J end by 4 bases, with 9 bases between. Here the CDR3 DNA reads TGTGCCATCAGTGATCTAAGTGGAGAGACCCAGTACTTC. This gives the protein CAISDLSGETQYF.

The V and J genes are TRBV20-1 and TRBJ1-2; TRBD1 aligns across 7 bases. Germline CDR1 reads DFQATT; CDR2 reads SNEGSKA (reference sequence). V was pared by 3 bases and J by 8 bases, with 9 bases of the junction left unmatched. The CDR3 runs 13 residues. CDR3 coding DNA: TGCAGTGCTAGTCACAGGGGAATGGACGGCTACACCTTC. Translation gives CSASHRGMDGYTF.

The chain links TRBV3-1 (or the pseudogene TRBV3-2) to TRBJ2-5; 11 nucleotides agree with TRBD1. With V trimmed by 4 bases and J by 3 bases, 4 bases remained unmatched. The V gene's germline CDR1 is LGHDT and CDR2 YNNKEL (reference sequence). The CDR3 sequence is 15 residues long. As DNA, the CDR3 is TGTGCCAGCAGCCTACCGGGACAGGGGGAAGAGACCCAGTACTTC. Translation: CASSLPGQGEETQYF.

Ten or more counts support this clone. This chain connects TRBV28 to TRBJ1-2, with 9 bases lining up with TRBD1. V trimming: 3 bases; J trimming: 6 bases; junction bases outside the gene matches: 8. Germline values: CDR1 MDHEN, CDR2 SYDVKM. The CDR3 length is 15 residues. As DNA, the CDR3 is TGTGCCAGCAGTTTGCCCCCGGGACAGGGACATGGCTACACCTTC. Its translation: CASSLPPGQGHGYTF.

The rearrangement joins TRBV7-2 to TRBJ1-2, with 7 bases aligning to TRBD1. Trimming removed 4 bases from V and 2 bases from J; junction bases left unmatched: 10. Germline CDR1 and CDR2: SGHTA and FQGNSA. The CDR3 is 16 residues long. CDR3 DNA: TGTGCCAGCAGCTCGCCTCTGGGACAGCAAAACTATGGCTACACCTTC. It specifies CASSSPLGQQNYGYTF.

The chain links TRBV5-1 to TRBJ2-1, with 11 positions matching TRBD2. The CDR3 spans 15 residues. The junction had 4 bases not matched to a gene; V was cut back by 4 bases and J by 4 bases. Germline loops: CDR1 SGHRS, CDR2 YFSETQ. This CDR3 reads CASSPSGGQYNEQFF. DNA for the CDR3: TGCGCCAGCAGCCCTAGCGGGGGGCAATACAATGAGCAGTTCTTC.

V is TRBV19 and J is TRBJ2-5, with a weak D call TRBD2 (5 bases). Germline CDR1 and CDR2: LNHDA and SQIVND (reference sequence). V was clipped by 3 bases and J by 1 base, with 9 bases between them. This CDR3 has 14 residues. The CDR3 loop is CASSIRGSQETQYF. CDR3 coding DNA: TGTGCCAGTAGTATTAGAGGGTCCCAAGAGACCCAGTACTTC.

This clone was recorded a few times. V usage is TRBV11-2 and J usage is TRBJ2-5; 9 nucleotides match TRBD2. Germline loops: CDR1 SGHAT, CDR2 FQNNGV. Trimming removed 5 bases from V and 4 bases from J; junction bases left unmatched: 11. The CDR3 is 16 residues long. CDR3 nucleotides: TGTGCCAGCAGCATCGGGGGCCAGCGGGGGGCAGAGACCCAGTACTTC. It translates to CASSIGGQRGAETQYF.

This rearrangement joins TRBV7-9 to TRBJ1-2, with TRBD1 matching 8 bases. Trimming removed 5 bases from V and 4 bases from J; junction bases left unmatched: 3. The CDR3 has 13 residues. Germline CDR1 SEHNR, CDR2 FQNEAQ (reference sequence). CDR3 protein: CASSMDRAYGYTF. As DNA, the CDR3 is TGTGCCAGCAGCATGGACAGGGCCTATGGCTACACCTTC.

The CDR3 loop reads CATSSLGGAGGKLFF. Written as DNA, the CDR3 is TGTGCCACCAGTTCCCTGGGTGGGGCTGGTGGAAAACTGTTTTTT. The J gene is TRBJ1-4, the V gene TRBV24-1, with a possible D match to TRBD1 (5 bases). The V end was cut by 6 bases, the J end by 10 bases, with 20 bases between. The CDR3 contains 15 residues. Germline CDR1 is KGHDR and CDR2 is SFDVKD.

The CDR3 region has the DNA TGTGCCACCAGTGATGGGGGACTTTATAGCAATCAGCCCCAGCATTTT. This encodes CATSDGGLYSNQPQHF. V is TRBV24-1 and J is TRBJ1-5; maybe TRBD1 (5 bases). Trimming shortened V by 3 bases and J by 0 bases, and 11 bases separated the two germline ends. The CDR3 runs 16 residues. Germline V lookup: CDR1 KGHDR, CDR2 SFDVKD.

The chain has TRBV30 and TRBJ1-2, with a weak D call TRBD1 (5 bases). In germline, CDR1 is GTSNPN, CDR2 SVGIG (reference sequence). The CDR3 loop spans 13 amino acids. V was cut by 7 bases and J by 2 bases, with 14 bases left in between. Here the CDR3 reads CAFSLGGNYGYTF. The DNA for the CDR3 is TGTGCCTTCTCGCTGGGGGGGAACTATGGCTACACCTTC.

The rearrangement uses TRBV4-2 and TRBJ2-7; D not resolved. Germline CDR1 is LGHNA and CDR2 is YNFKEQ. Trimming cost V 4 bases and J 2 bases, with 12 bases left between them. There are 14 residues in the CDR3. DNA for the CDR3: TGTGCCAGCAGCCCTGGCACGTTGACCTACGAGCAGTACTTC. Protein product: CASSPGTLTYEQYF.

V is TRBV2 and J is TRBJ2-5; D is perhaps TRBD2 (6 bases). The CDR3 sequence is 13 residues long. CDR1 is SNHLY, CDR2 FYNNEI, per germline. The V end was cut by 4 bases, the J end by 3 bases, with 9 bases between. The CDR3 loop reads CASSGRLEETQYF. As DNA, the CDR3 is TGTGCCAGCAGTGGGCGACTAGAAGAGACCCAGTACTTC.

This clone appeared once. The chain combines TRBV7-9 with TRBJ1-2; 9 positions match TRBD1. The J segment lost 2 bases and the V segment lost 1 base, leaving 11 bases of the junction unmatched. Germline V lookup: CDR1 SEHNR, CDR2 FQNEAQ (reference sequence). The CDR3 runs to 18 residues. The DNA of the CDR3 is TGTGCCAGCAGCTTAGGTACCACAGGACAGGGGCCAAACTATGGCTACACCTTC. It encodes CASSLGTTGQGPNYGYTF.

The gene calls are TRBV28 and TRBJ1-1, with D possibly TRBD1 on 5 matching bases. Germline CDR1 reads MDHEN; CDR2 reads SYDVKM. This CDR3 has 15 residues. The V and J ends lost 7 bases and 5 bases respectively, with 20 bases between them. CDR3: CASTSKLGAGTEAFF. In DNA, the CDR3 is TGTGCCAGCACCTCGAAGTTAGGGGCCGGGACTGAAGCTTTCTTT.

The V gene is TRBV7-2, the J gene TRBJ1-3; D is unclear. V gave up 5 bases and J gave up 0 bases, with 17 bases separating them. Germline CDR1 reads SGHTA; CDR2 reads FQGNSA. This CDR3 region has 17 residues. The CDR3, as DNA: TGTGCCAGCAGCACCCTCCCCTACTCGATCTCTGGAAACACCATATATTTT. It translates to CASSTLPYSISGNTIYF.

The genes are TRBV3-1 (or the pseudogene TRBV3-2) and TRBJ2-4; 9 nucleotides agree with TRBD2. Germline values: CDR1 LGHDT, CDR2 YNNKEL (reference sequence). Unmatched junction bases numbered 6, after V lost 6 bases and J lost 6 bases. The CDR3 has 14 residues. The chain's CDR3 is CASSHSGGPNIQYF. The CDR3 bases are TGTGCCAGCAGTCACAGCGGGGGGCCAAACATTCAGTACTTC.

The chain recombines TRBV6-1 with TRBJ1-5; 8 nucleotides agree with TRBD1. This CDR3 contains 16 residues. After removal of 3 bases from V and 3 bases from J, the junction contained 7 bases not matched to a gene. From germline, CDR1 is MNHNS and CDR2 SASEGT. CDR3 nucleotide sequence: TGTGCCAGCAGTGACGGACAGGGCCTTCCCAATCAGCCCCAGCATTTT. Translating it yields CASSDGQGLPNQPQHF.

This sequence joins TRBV2 and TRBJ2-3, with a weak D call TRBD2 (6 bases). Germline V gene lookup returns CDR1 SNHLY and CDR2 FYNNEI. The CDR3 totals 12 residues. V shed 8 bases and J shed 2 bases, with 8 bases lying between them. This CDR3 is CASGGNTDTQYF. The CDR3 nucleotides are TGTGCCAGCGGGGGGAACACAGATACGCAGTATTTT.

The chain uses TRBV9 and TRBJ1-5, with TRBD1 matching 7 bases. CDR1 and CDR2 from the germline V gene are SGDLS and YYNGEE. V shed 0 bases and J 10 bases; nucleotides not matched to a gene: 1. CDR3 length: 12 amino acids. CDR3 nucleotides: TGTGCCAGCAGCGTAGAAGGGGGCCCCCAGCATTTT. Protein sequence: CASSVEGGPQHF. Based on the CDR3 plus reference TRBV9 and TRBJ1-5, the full variable domain is DSGVTQTPKHLITATGQRVTLRCSPRSGDLSVYWYQQSLDQGLQFLIQYYNGEERAKGNILERFSAQQFPDLHSELNLSSLELGDSALYFCASSVEGGPQHFGDGTRLSIL.